Listed below are T cell receptor beta chains from one sample, sequenced in a study of blood T cells in healthy people across ages. From the 5' RACE reads, TCRdb called clonotypes with MiXCR, one entry per CDR3 protein. The data contain around 2 million distinct CDR3 sequences, 30% to 40% of them singletons. What was sequenced was blood. The receptors derive from a human donor in good health. The CDR3 runs from the conserved cysteine through the conserved F or W. A D gene is named only where the DNA matches it firmly. Where a row states a size, it is once, few, many or the class of an expanded clone; other rows omit it.

v_call: TRBV9; j_call: TRBJ1-2; cdr3_length: 19; clone_size: few; d_call: TRBD1; cdr3_aa: CASSVATRATGGTNYGYTF; cdr3_nt: TGTGCCAGCAGCGTAGCTACAAGGGCGACAGGGGGAACTAACTATGGCTACACCTTC
v_call: TRBV6-1; j_call: TRBJ2-7; cdr3_length: 15; clone_size: many; d_call: .; cdr3_aa: CASSEGGLSLYEQYF; cdr3_nt: TGTGCCAGCAGTGAGGGCGGGCTAAGTCTCTACGAGCAGTACTTC
v_call: TRBV2; j_call: TRBJ2-4; cdr3_length: 14; clone_size: .; d_call: .; cdr3_aa: CASSRERFSDIQYF; cdr3_nt: TGTGCCAGCTCCAGGGAGAGGTTCTCGGACATTCAGTACTTC
v_call: TRBV3-1; j_call: TRBJ2-5; cdr3_length: 14; clone_size: .; d_call: .; cdr3_aa: CASSQIDGRGEQYF; cdr3_nt: TGTGCCAGCAGCCAAATAGACGGTCGTGGGGAGCAGTACTTC
v_call: TRBV5-5; j_call: TRBJ1-1; cdr3_length: 15; clone_size: .; d_call: .; cdr3_aa: CARSLLEHSNTEAFF; cdr3_nt: TGTGCCCGCAGCTTGTTAGAACACTCGAACACTGAAGCTTTCTTT
v_call: TRBV20-1; j_call: TRBJ1-2; cdr3_length: 12; clone_size: .; d_call: TRBD1; cdr3_aa: CSAPQGGYGYTF; cdr3_nt: TGCAGTGCTCCCCAGGGGGGCTATGGCTACACCTTC
v_call: TRBV20-1; j_call: TRBJ1-1; cdr3_length: 13; clone_size: .; d_call: .; cdr3_aa: CSARKRENTEAFF; cdr3_nt: TGCAGTGCTAGAAAGCGGGAGAACACTGAAGCTTTCTTT
v_call: TRBV9; j_call: TRBJ1-1; cdr3_length: 15; clone_size: .; d_call: .; cdr3_aa: CASSPVGGTNTEAFF; cdr3_nt: TGTGCCAGCAGCCCTGTGGGGGGCACGAACACTGAAGCTTTCTTT
v_call: TRBV7-2; j_call: TRBJ2-6; cdr3_length: 19; clone_size: .; d_call: TRBD1; cdr3_aa: CASSLGRGQMVAGANVLTF; cdr3_nt: TGTGCCAGCAGCTTAGGCAGGGGGCAAATGGTAGCTGGGGCCAACGTCCTGACTTTC
v_call: TRBV3-1; j_call: TRBJ1-1; cdr3_length: 13; clone_size: .; d_call: .; cdr3_aa: CASRVQGGTEAFF; cdr3_nt: TGTGCCAGCAGGGTTCAGGGAGGCACTGAAGCTTTCTTT
v_call: TRBV5-1; j_call: TRBJ2-7; cdr3_length: 13; clone_size: .; d_call: .; cdr3_aa: CASSLQETYEQYF; cdr3_nt: TGCGCCAGCAGCTTGCAGGAGACCTACGAGCAGTACTTC
v_call: TRBV7-2; j_call: TRBJ1-2; cdr3_length: 14; clone_size: .; d_call: .; cdr3_aa: CASSRQSANYGYTF; cdr3_nt: TGTGCCAGCAGCCGACAGTCTGCTAACTATGGCTACACCTTC
v_call: TRBV4-3; j_call: TRBJ1-1; cdr3_length: 15; clone_size: .; d_call: .; cdr3_aa: CASSQDYAVGTEAFF; cdr3_nt: TGCGCCAGCAGCCAAGATTACGCGGTAGGCACTGAAGCTTTCTTT
v_call: TRBV9; j_call: TRBJ1-1; cdr3_length: 15; clone_size: .; d_call: .; cdr3_aa: CASSSQGGWNTEAFF; cdr3_nt: TGTGCCAGCAGCTCTCAAGGCGGGTGGAACACTGAAGCTTTCTTT
v_call: TRBV7-8; j_call: TRBJ1-5; cdr3_length: 18; clone_size: .; d_call: .; cdr3_aa: CASSLWETGGASNQPQHF; cdr3_nt: TGTGCCAGCAGCTTATGGGAGACAGGAGGCGCCTCCAATCAGCCCCAGCATTTT
v_call: TRBV6-2/TRBV6-3; j_call: TRBJ1-2; cdr3_length: 11; clone_size: .; d_call: .; cdr3_aa: CATSSFYGYTF; cdr3_nt: TGTGCCACAAGTTCCTTCTATGGCTACACCTTC
v_call: TRBV7-3; j_call: TRBJ1-2; cdr3_length: 14; clone_size: .; d_call: .; cdr3_aa: CASSQGRGAQGYTF; cdr3_nt: TGCGCTAGCAGCCAAGGACGGGGGGCTCAAGGCTACACCTTC
v_call: TRBV24-1; j_call: TRBJ2-3; cdr3_length: 17; clone_size: .; d_call: TRBD2; cdr3_aa: CATSEGTSGGSTDTQYF; cdr3_nt: TGTGCCACCAGTGAAGGGACTAGCGGGGGAAGCACAGATACGCAGTATTTT
v_call: TRBV7-2; j_call: TRBJ1-6; cdr3_length: 14; clone_size: few; d_call: .; cdr3_aa: CASSSQTYNSPLHF; cdr3_nt: TGTGCCAGCAGCTCCCAGACTTATAATTCACCCCTCCACTTT
v_call: TRBV24-1; j_call: TRBJ1-2; cdr3_length: 14; clone_size: .; d_call: TRBD1; cdr3_aa: CATSGAGGHYGYTF; cdr3_nt: TGTGCCACCAGTGGAGCAGGGGGGCACTATGGCTACACCTTC
v_call: TRBV7-9; j_call: TRBJ2-1; cdr3_length: 13; clone_size: .; d_call: .; cdr3_aa: CASSWGVRDEQFF; cdr3_nt: TGTGCCAGCAGCTGGGGGGTACGGGATGAGCAGTTCTTC
v_call: TRBV28; j_call: TRBJ2-1; cdr3_length: 14; clone_size: few; d_call: .; cdr3_aa: CASRPGTSYNEQFF; cdr3_nt: TGTGCCAGCAGACCCGGGACCTCCTACAATGAGCAGTTCTTC
v_call: TRBV7-8; j_call: TRBJ2-7; cdr3_length: 13; clone_size: .; d_call: .; cdr3_aa: CASSLVQFYEQYF; cdr3_nt: TGTGCCAGCAGCTTAGTACAATTCTACGAGCAGTACTTC
v_call: TRBV20-1; j_call: TRBJ2-7; cdr3_length: 14; clone_size: .; d_call: .; cdr3_aa: CSARDVDGGYEQYF; cdr3_nt: TGCAGTGCTAGAGATGTCGATGGGGGTTACGAGCAGTACTTC
v_call: TRBV7-9; j_call: TRBJ2-6; cdr3_length: 18; clone_size: once; d_call: TRBD2; cdr3_aa: CASTRPASGGAGANVLTF; cdr3_nt: TGTGCCAGCACCAGACCGGCTAGCGGGGGGGCTGGGGCCAACGTCCTGACTTTC
v_call: TRBV11-1; j_call: TRBJ2-1; cdr3_length: 13; clone_size: once; d_call: .; cdr3_aa: CASSLAETTRSFF; cdr3_nt: TGTGCCAGCAGCTTAGCGGAGACAACGCGTTCGTTCTTC
v_call: TRBV20-1; j_call: TRBJ1-4; cdr3_length: 18; clone_size: .; d_call: TRBD1; cdr3_aa: CSARGSGGTLARSEKLFF; cdr3_nt: TGTAGTGCTAGGGGGTCAGGGGGGACCTTGGCAAGGAGTGAAAAACTGTTTTTT
v_call: TRBV4-2; j_call: TRBJ2-1; cdr3_length: 16; clone_size: .; d_call: .; cdr3_aa: CASNQDRVSLNSEQFF; cdr3_nt: TGTGCCAGCAACCAGGACCGGGTCTCCCTCAATAGTGAGCAGTTCTTC
v_call: TRBV7-9; j_call: TRBJ1-2; cdr3_length: 11; clone_size: many; d_call: .; cdr3_aa: CASATTYGYTF; cdr3_nt: TGTGCCAGCGCCACTACCTATGGCTACACCTTC
v_call: TRBV25-1; j_call: TRBJ2-1; cdr3_length: 14; clone_size: .; d_call: .; cdr3_aa: CASSIPGPYNEQFF; cdr3_nt: TGTGCCAGCAGCATACCGGGACCTTACAATGAGCAGTTCTTC
v_call: TRBV5-6; j_call: TRBJ1-1; cdr3_length: 12; clone_size: few; d_call: .; cdr3_aa: CASSFIDTEAFF; cdr3_nt: TGTGCCAGCAGCTTTATTGACACTGAAGCTTTCTTT
v_call: TRBV6-5; j_call: TRBJ2-2; cdr3_length: 13; clone_size: .; d_call: .; cdr3_aa: CASIDTNTGELFF; cdr3_nt: TGTGCCAGCATCGACACCAACACCGGGGAGCTGTTTTTT
v_call: TRBV10-3; j_call: TRBJ2-3; cdr3_length: 16; clone_size: few; d_call: .; cdr3_aa: CAISEGGDGSTDTQYF; cdr3_nt: TGTGCCATCAGTGAGGGCGGGGACGGTAGCACAGATACGCAGTATTTT
v_call: TRBV12-3/TRBV12-4; j_call: TRBJ2-3; cdr3_length: 15; clone_size: .; d_call: .; cdr3_aa: CASSPGTTDTDTQYF; cdr3_nt: TGTGCCAGCAGTCCCGGGACAACGGACACAGATACGCAGTATTTT
v_call: TRBV9; j_call: TRBJ2-3; cdr3_length: 16; clone_size: .; d_call: TRBD1; cdr3_aa: CASSVGPTGGSDTQYF; cdr3_nt: TGTGCCAGCAGCGTAGGACCCACAGGGGGATCAGATACGCAGTATTTT
v_call: TRBV5-8; j_call: TRBJ2-7; cdr3_length: 15; clone_size: .; d_call: .; cdr3_aa: CASSFGRALGDEQYF; cdr3_nt: TGTGCCAGCAGCTTCGGGCGGGCCCTCGGCGACGAGCAGTACTTC
v_call: TRBV25-1; j_call: TRBJ1-2; cdr3_length: 13; clone_size: .; d_call: .; cdr3_aa: CASSEPYADGYTF; cdr3_nt: TGTGCCAGCAGTGAACCCTATGCAGACGGCTACACCTTC
v_call: TRBV7-2; j_call: TRBJ2-1; cdr3_length: 15; clone_size: many; d_call: .; cdr3_aa: CASSLGRGRSNEQFF; cdr3_nt: TGTGCCAGCAGCTTAGGCAGGGGAAGGAGCAATGAGCAGTTCTTC
v_call: TRBV12-3/TRBV12-4; j_call: TRBJ2-2; cdr3_length: 15; clone_size: .; d_call: TRBD2; cdr3_aa: CASSPTSGGTGELFF; cdr3_nt: TGTGCCAGCAGTCCTACTAGCGGGGGAACCGGGGAGCTGTTTTTT
v_call: TRBV5-1; j_call: TRBJ2-7; cdr3_length: 14; clone_size: .; d_call: .; cdr3_aa: CASSPTRRAYEQYF; cdr3_nt: TGCGCCAGCAGCCCGACACGGAGGGCATACGAGCAGTACTTC
v_call: TRBV13; j_call: TRBJ2-7; cdr3_length: 15; clone_size: .; d_call: TRBD1; cdr3_aa: CASSSHRQGTYEQYF; cdr3_nt: TGTGCCAGCAGCTCCCACCGACAGGGGACCTACGAGCAGTACTTC
v_call: TRBV10-3; j_call: TRBJ2-7; cdr3_length: 14; clone_size: .; d_call: .; cdr3_aa: CAISRSFQDYEQYF; cdr3_nt: TGTGCCATCTCTAGAAGTTTCCAGGACTACGAGCAGTACTTC
v_call: TRBV20-1; j_call: TRBJ2-1; cdr3_length: 14; clone_size: .; d_call: TRBD2; cdr3_aa: CSARVGLAENEQFF; cdr3_nt: TGCAGTGCTAGGGTAGGACTAGCGGAAAATGAGCAGTTCTTC
v_call: TRBV15; j_call: TRBJ2-5; cdr3_length: 16; clone_size: few; d_call: .; cdr3_aa: CATSRTIGRFQETQYF; cdr3_nt: TGTGCCACCAGCAGGACAATCGGTCGCTTTCAAGAGACCCAGTACTTC
v_call: TRBV6-1; j_call: TRBJ2-5; cdr3_length: 14; clone_size: few; d_call: .; cdr3_aa: CASSEAGGRETQYF; cdr3_nt: TGTGCCAGCAGTGAAGCCGGAGGGCGAGAGACCCAGTACTTC
v_call: TRBV27; j_call: TRBJ2-3; cdr3_length: 15; clone_size: few; d_call: .; cdr3_aa: CASSLGWDSTSTQYF; cdr3_nt: TGTGCCAGCAGTTTGGGCTGGGACTCGACTTCTACGCAGTATTTT
v_call: TRBV12-3/TRBV12-4; j_call: TRBJ2-3; cdr3_length: 14; clone_size: .; d_call: .; cdr3_aa: CASSILTSTDTQYF; cdr3_nt: TGTGCCAGCAGTATTTTGACCTCCACAGATACGCAGTATTTT
v_call: TRBV4-1; j_call: TRBJ1-1; cdr3_length: 16; clone_size: few; d_call: .; cdr3_aa: CASSQGPSDMNTEAFF; cdr3_nt: TGCGCCAGCAGCCAAGGTCCTTCAGACATGAACACTGAAGCTTTCTTT
v_call: TRBV7-9; j_call: TRBJ1-2; cdr3_length: 17; clone_size: .; d_call: .; cdr3_aa: CASSLGPLFLSNYGYTF; cdr3_nt: TGTGCCAGCAGCTTAGGACCGTTATTTCTGTCTAACTATGGCTACACCTTC
v_call: TRBV7-8; j_call: TRBJ2-1; cdr3_length: 18; clone_size: .; d_call: TRBD2; cdr3_aa: CASSSSAEAGGSYNEQFF; cdr3_nt: TGTGCCAGCAGCTCAAGCGCCGAGGCGGGGGGGTCATACAATGAGCAGTTCTTC